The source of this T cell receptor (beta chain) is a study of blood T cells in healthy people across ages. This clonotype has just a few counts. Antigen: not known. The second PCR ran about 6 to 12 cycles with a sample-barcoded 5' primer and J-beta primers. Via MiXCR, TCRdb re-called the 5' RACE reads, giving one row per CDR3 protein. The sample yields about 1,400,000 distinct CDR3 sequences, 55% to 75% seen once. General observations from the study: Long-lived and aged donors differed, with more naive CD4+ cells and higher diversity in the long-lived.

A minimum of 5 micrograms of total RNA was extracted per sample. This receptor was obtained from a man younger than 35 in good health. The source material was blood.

The CDR3 nucleotides read TGCGCCAGCAGCCAAGTCGGCTCTGAAGCTTTCTTT. Encoded protein: CASSQVGSEAFF. The genes are TRBV4-1 and TRBJ1-1; D unresolved. This CDR3 is built from 12 residues. Trimming stripped 1 base from V and 6 bases from J, with 6 bases between. The germline gives CDR1 MGHRA, CDR2 YSYEKL.